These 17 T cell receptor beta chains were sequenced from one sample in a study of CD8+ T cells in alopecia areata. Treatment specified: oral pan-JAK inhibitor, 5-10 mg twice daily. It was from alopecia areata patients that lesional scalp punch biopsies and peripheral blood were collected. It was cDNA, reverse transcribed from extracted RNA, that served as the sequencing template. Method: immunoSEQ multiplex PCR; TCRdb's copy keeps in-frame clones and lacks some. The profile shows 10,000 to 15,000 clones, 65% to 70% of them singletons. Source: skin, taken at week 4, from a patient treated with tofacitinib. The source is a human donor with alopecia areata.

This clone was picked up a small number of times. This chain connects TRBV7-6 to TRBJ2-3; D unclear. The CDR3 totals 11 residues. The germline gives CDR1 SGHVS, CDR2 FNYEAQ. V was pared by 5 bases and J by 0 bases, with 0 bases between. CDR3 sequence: CASSSTDTQYF. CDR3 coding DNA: TGTGCCAGCAGCAGCACAGATACGCAGTATTTT.

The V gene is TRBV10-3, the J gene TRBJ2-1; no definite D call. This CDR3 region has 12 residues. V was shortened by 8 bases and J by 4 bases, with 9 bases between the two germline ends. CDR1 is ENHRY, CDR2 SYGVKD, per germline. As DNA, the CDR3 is TGTGCCATCTGGGATGAGTACAATGAGCAGTTCTTC. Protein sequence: CAIWDEYNEQFF.

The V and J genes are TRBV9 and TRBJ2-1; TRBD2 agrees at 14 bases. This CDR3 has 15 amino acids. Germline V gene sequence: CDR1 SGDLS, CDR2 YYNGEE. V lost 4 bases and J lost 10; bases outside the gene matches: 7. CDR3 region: CASSHRLAGGREQFF. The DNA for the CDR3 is TGTGCCAGCAGCCACCGACTAGCGGGGGGGCGAGAGCAGTTCTTC.

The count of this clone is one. Written as DNA, the CDR3 is TGTGCCAGTAGTCTCTCGGGACAGGGGCCCTCGGGTCAGCCCCAGCATTTT. This gives the protein CASSLSGQGPSGQPQHF. V gene TRBV19 combines with J gene TRBJ1-5, with 10 bases fitting TRBD1. V shed 5 bases, J shed 6 bases, and the junction held 13 bases outside the gene matches. CDR3 size: 17 residues. Germline V gives CDR1 LNHDA, CDR2 SQIVND (reference sequence).

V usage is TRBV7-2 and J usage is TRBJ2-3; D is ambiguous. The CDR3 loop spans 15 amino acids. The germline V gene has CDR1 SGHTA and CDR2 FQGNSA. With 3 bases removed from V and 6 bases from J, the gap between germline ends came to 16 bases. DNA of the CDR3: TGTGCCAGCAGCTTGGTTTCGGTGCCCAGGGATACGCAGTATTTT. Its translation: CASSLVSVPRDTQYF.

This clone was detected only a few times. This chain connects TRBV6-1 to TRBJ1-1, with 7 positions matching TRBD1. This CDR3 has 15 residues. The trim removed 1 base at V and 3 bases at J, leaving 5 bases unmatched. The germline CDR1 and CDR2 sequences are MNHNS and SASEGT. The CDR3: CASSEVGTVDTEAFF. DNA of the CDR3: TGTGCCAGCAGTGAAGTTGGGACAGTGGACACTGAAGCTTTCTTT.

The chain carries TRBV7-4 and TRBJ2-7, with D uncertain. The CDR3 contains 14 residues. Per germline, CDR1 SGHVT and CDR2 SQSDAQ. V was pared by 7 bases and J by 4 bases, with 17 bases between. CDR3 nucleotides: TGTGCCAGCACCAGCTACGGACCTGGTTACGAGCAGTACTTC. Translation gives CASTSYGPGYEQYF.

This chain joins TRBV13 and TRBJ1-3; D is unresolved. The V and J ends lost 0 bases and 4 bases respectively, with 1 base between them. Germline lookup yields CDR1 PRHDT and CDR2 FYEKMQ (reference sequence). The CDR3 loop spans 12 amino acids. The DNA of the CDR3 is TGTGCCAGCAGCTTAGGCGGAAACACCATATATTTT. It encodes CASSLGGNTIYF.

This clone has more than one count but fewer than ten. CDR3 sequence reads: CASSAPNSGNTIYF. The CDR3 region has the DNA TGTGCCAGCAGTGCACCGAACTCTGGAAACACCATATATTTT. The rearrangement joins TRBV6-1 to TRBJ1-3; D gene uncertain. The V end lost 4 bases, the J end lost 0 bases, and 7 bases lay between the germline ends. The germline CDR1 and CDR2 sequences are MNHNS and SASEGT. The CDR3 loop spans 14 amino acids.

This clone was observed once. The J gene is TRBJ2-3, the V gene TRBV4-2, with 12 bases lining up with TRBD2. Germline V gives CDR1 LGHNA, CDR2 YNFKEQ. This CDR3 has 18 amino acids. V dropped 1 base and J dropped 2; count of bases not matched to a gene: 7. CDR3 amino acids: CASSQGRLAGVPTDTQYF. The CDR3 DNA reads TGTGCCAGCAGCCAAGGACGACTAGCGGGGGTACCCACAGATACGCAGTATTTT.

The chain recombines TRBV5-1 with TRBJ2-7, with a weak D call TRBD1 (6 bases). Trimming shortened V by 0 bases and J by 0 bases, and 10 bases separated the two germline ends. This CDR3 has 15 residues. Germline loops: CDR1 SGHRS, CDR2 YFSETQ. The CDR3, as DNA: TGCGCCAGCAGCTTGGGTGGGGGCACCTCCTACGAGCAGTACTTC. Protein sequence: CASSLGGGTSYEQYF.

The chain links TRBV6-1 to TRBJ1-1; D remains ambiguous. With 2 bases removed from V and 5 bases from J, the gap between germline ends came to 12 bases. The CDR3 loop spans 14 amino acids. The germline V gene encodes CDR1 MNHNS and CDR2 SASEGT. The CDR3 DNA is TGTGCCAGCAGTGAACCGGGGAAGGGAACTGAAGCTTTCTTT. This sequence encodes CASSEPGKGTEAFF.

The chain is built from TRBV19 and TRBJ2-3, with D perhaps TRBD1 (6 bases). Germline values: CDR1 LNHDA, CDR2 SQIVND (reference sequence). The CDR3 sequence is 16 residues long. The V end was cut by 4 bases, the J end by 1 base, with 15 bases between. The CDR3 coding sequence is TGTGCCAGTAGTAGGATGGACAGCCCTGGCACAGATACGCAGTATTTT. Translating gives CASSRMDSPGTDTQYF.

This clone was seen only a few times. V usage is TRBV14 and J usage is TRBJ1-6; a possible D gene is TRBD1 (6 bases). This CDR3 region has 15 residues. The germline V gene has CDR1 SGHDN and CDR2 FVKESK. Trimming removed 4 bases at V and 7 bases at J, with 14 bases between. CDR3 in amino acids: CASSPRGTGNSPLHF. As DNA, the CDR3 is TGTGCCAGCAGCCCAAGAGGTACAGGGAATTCACCCCTCCACTTT.

CDR3 nucleotide sequence: TGTGCCAGCTCCCCAAGGGTACATCAGCCCCAGCATTTT. It codes for CASSPRVHQPQHF. The chain uses TRBV18 and TRBJ1-5; D call uncertain. Trimming cost V 6 bases and J 5 bases, with 11 bases left between them. Germline assignment: CDR1 KGHSH and CDR2 LQKENI. The CDR3 has 13 residues. Together with reference TRBV18 and TRBJ1-5, the CDR3 gives the full variable domain: NAGVMQNPRHLVRRRGQEARLRCSPMKGHSHVYWYRQLPEEGLKFMVYLQKENIIDESGMPKERFSAEFPKEGPSILRIQQVVRGDSAAYFCASSPRVHQPQHFGDGTRLSIL.

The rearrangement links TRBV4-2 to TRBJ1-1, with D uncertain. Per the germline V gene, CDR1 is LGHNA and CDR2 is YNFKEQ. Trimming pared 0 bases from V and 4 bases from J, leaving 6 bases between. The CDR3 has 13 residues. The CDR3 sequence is CASSQERSTEAFF. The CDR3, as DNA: TGTGCCAGCAGCCAAGAACGGAGCACTGAAGCTTTCTTT.

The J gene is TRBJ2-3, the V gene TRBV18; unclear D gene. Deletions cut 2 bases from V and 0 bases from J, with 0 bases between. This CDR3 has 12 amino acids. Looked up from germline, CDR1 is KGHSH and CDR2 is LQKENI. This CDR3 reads CASSPSTDTQYF. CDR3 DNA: TGTGCCAGCTCACCAAGCACAGATACGCAGTATTTT.